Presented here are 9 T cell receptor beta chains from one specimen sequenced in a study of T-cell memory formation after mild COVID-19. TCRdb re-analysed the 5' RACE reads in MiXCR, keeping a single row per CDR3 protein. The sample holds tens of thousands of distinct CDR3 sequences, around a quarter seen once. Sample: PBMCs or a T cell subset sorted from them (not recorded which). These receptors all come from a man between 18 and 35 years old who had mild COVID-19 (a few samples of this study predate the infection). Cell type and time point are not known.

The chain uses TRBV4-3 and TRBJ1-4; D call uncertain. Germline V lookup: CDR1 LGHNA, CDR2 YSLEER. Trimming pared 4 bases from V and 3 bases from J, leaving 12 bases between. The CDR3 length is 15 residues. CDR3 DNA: TGCGCCAGCAGCCCTAGTCGGGGATCTAATGAAAAACTGTTTTTT. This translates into CASSPSRGSNEKLFF.

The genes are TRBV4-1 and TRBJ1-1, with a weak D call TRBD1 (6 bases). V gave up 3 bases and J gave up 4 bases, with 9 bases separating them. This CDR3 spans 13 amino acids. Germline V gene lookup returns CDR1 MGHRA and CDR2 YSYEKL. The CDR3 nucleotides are TGCGCCAGCAGCCAGTCCAGGGGCACTGAAGCTTTCTTT. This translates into CASSQSRGTEAFF.

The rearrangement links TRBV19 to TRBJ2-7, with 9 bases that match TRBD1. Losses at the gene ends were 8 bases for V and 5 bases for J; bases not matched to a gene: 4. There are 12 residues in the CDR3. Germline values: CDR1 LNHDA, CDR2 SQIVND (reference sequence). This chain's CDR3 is CASRQGDNEQYF. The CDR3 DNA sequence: TGTGCCAGTCGACAGGGGGACAACGAGCAGTACTTC. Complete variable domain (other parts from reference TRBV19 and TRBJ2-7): DGGITQSPKYLFRKEGQNVTLSCEQNLNHDAMYWYRQDPGQGLRLIYYSQIVNDFQKGDIAEGYSVSREKKESFPLTVTSAQKNPTAFYLCASRQGDNEQYFGPGTRLTVT.

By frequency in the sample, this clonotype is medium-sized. DNA of the CDR3: TGTGCCAGCAGTGACTCGACAGGGGGCGCAGATACGCAGTATTTT. Amino acid sequence: CASSDSTGGADTQYF. The chain links TRBV6-4 to TRBJ2-3, with TRBD1 matching over 10 bases. V trimming: 0 bases; J trimming: 4 bases; junction bases outside the gene matches: 1. CDR3 size: 15 residues. CDR1 and CDR2 (germline): MRHNA, SNTAGT.

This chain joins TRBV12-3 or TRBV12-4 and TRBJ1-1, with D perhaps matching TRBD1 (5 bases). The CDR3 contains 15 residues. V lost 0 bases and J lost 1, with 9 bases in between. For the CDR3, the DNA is TGTGCCAGCAGTTTAGCATACACAGGGAACACTGAAGCTTTCTTT. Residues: CASSLAYTGNTEAFF.

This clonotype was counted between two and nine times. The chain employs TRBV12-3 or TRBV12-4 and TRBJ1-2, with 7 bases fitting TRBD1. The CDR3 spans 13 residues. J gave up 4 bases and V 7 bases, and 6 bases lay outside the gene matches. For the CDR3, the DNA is TGTGCCAGCACCATAACAGGGGTCTATGGCTACACCTTC. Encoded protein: CASTITGVYGYTF.

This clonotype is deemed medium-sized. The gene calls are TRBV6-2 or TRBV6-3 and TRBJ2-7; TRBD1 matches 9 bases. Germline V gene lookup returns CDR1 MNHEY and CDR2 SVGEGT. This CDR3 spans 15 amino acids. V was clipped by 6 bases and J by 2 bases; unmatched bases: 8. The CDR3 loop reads CASSLGQGPTYEQYV. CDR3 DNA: TGTGCCAGCAGCCTCGGACAGGGGCCAACCTACGAGCAGTACGTC.

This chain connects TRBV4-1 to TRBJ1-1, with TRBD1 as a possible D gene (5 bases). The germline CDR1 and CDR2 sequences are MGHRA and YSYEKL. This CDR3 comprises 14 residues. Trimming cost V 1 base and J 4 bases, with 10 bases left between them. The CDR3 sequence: CASSQAEGVTEAFF. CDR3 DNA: TGCGCCAGCAGCCAAGCGGAAGGGGTCACTGAAGCTTTCTTT.

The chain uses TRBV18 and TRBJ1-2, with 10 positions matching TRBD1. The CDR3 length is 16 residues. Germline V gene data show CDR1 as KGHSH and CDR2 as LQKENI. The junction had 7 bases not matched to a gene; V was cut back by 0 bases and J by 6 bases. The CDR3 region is CASSPPLTGGADGYTF. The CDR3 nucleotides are TGTGCCAGCTCACCACCGCTGACAGGGGGCGCGGATGGCTACACCTTC. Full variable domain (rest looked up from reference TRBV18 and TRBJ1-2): NAGVMQNPRHLVRRRGQEARLRCSPMKGHSHVYWYRQLPEEGLKFMVYLQKENIIDESGMPKERFSAEFPKEGPSILRIQQVVRGDSAAYFCASSPPLTGGADGYTFGSGTRLTVV.